This TCR beta chain was sequenced in a study of regulatory T cells in long-lasting Graves disease. Points from the study as a whole: Sampling was limited to peripheral blood rather than thyroid tissue.

This clonotype was found many times. Its matching antigen is unknown. The CDR3 runs to 14 residues. Losses at the gene ends were 3 bases for V and 0 bases for J; bases not matched to a gene: 4. Germline V gene sequence: CDR1 GTSNPN, CDR2 SVGIG (reference sequence). Researchers made TCR beta libraries by using iRepertoire HTBI primers and running Arm-PCR on CDR3 regions. TCRdb re-analysed the multiplex PCR reads in MiXCR, keeping a single row per CDR3 protein. The sample has around 500,000 distinct CDR3 sequences, about 14% seen once. The time point denotes: newly diagnosed GD, antithyroid drugs for less than 3 months. The TCR library was made from RNA that had been extracted from PBMCs in TRIzol. These data were likewise used in another study, on T cells in Graves' hyperthyroidism and ophthalmopathy. Per that paper: Hyperthyroidism patients were newly diagnosed, had disease duration under 2 months, and were aged 18 to 65 years. Exclusion followed for patients with uncontrolled infection, other autoimmune disease, pregnancy or lactation. In the blood, most expanded thyroid clonotypes above 0.001 appeared as well.

This TCR was recovered from a man aged 30 to 39 with Graves disease. The sequencing here drew on peripheral blood mononuclear cells (PBMCs), taken at new diagnosis, from a patient treated with antithyroid drugs. The genes are TRBV30 and TRBJ1-1, with TRBD1 matching 7 bases. CDR3 residues: CAWSEQGMNTEAFF. As DNA, the CDR3 is TGTGCCTGGAGCGAACAGGGGATGAACACTGAAGCTTTCTTT.